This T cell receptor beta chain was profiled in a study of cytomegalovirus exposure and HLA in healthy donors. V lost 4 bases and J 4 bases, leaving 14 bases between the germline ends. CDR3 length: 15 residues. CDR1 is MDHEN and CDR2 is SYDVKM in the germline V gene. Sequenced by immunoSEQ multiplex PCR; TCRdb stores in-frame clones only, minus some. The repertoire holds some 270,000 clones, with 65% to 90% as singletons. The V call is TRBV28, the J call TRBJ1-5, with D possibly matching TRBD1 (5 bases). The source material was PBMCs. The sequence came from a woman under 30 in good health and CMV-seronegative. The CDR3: CASSSRQIGNQPQHF. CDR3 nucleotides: TGTGCCAGCAGTTCGCGACAGATTGGTAATCAGCCCCAGCATTTT.